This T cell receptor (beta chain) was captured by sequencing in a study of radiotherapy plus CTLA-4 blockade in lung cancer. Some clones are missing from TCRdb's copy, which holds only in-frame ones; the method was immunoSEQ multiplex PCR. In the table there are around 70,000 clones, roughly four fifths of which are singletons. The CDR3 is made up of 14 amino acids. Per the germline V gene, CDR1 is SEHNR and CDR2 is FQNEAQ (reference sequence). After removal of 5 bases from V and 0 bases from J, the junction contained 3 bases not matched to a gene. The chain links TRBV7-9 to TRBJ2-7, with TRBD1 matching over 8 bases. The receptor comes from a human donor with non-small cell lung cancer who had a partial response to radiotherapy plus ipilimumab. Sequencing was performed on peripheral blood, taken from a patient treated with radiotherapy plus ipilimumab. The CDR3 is CASSTTGGSYEQYF. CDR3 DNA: TGTGCCAGCAGCACAACAGGGGGCTCCTACGAGCAGTACTTC.